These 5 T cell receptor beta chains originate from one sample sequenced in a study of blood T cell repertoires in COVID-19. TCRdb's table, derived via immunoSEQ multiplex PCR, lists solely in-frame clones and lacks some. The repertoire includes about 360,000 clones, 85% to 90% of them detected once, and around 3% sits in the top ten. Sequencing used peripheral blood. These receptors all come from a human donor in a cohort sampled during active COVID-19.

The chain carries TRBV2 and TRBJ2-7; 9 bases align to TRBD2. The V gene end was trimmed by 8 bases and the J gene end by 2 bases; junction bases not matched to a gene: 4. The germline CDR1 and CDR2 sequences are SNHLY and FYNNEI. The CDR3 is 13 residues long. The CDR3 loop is CASRLAGTYEQYF. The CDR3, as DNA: TGTGCCAGCCGCCTAGCGGGAACCTACGAGCAGTACTTC.

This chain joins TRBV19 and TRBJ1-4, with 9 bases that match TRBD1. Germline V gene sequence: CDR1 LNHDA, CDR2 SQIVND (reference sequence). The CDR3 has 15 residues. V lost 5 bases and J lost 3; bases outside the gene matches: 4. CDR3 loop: CASSDWDRANEKLFF. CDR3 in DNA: TGTGCCAGTAGTGACTGGGACAGGGCTAATGAAAAACTGTTTTTT.

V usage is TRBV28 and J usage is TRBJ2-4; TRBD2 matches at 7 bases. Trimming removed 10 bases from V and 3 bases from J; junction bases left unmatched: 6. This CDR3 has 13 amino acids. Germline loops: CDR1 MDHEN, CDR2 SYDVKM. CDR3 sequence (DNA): TGTGCCATTCGCGGGGGAGGCAAAAACATTCAGTACTTC. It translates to CAIRGGGKNIQYF.

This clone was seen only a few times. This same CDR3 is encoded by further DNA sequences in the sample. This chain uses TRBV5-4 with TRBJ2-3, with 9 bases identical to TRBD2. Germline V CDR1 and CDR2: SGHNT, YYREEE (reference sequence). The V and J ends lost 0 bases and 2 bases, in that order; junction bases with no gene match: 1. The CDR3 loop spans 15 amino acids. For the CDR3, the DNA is TGTGCCAGCAGCTTGGGACTAGCGGACACAGATACGCAGTATTTT. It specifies CASSLGLADTDTQYF.

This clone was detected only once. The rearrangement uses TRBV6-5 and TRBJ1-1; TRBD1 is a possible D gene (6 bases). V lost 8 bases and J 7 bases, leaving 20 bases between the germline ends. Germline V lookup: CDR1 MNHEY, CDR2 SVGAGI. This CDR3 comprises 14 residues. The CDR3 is CASGTGSSYGEAFF. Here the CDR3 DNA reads TGTGCCAGCGGAACAGGGTCGAGTTACGGTGAAGCTTTCTTT.